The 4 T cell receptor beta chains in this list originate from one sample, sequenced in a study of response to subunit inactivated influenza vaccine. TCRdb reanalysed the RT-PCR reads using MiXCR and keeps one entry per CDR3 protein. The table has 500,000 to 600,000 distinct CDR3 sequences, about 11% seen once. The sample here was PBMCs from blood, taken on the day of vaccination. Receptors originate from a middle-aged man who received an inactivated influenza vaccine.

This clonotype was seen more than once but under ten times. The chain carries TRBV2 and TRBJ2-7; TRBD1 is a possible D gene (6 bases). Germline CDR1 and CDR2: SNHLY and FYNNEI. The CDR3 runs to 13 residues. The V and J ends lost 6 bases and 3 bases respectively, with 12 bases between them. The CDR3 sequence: CASSRSGVYEQYF. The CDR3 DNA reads TGTGCCAGCAGCCGATCAGGGGTCTACGAGCAGTACTTC.

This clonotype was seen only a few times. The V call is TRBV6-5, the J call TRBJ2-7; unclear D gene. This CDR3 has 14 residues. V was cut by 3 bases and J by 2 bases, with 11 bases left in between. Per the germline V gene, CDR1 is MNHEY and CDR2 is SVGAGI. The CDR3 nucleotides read TGTGCCAGCAGTTATTCCGATGATACCTACGAGCAGTACTTC. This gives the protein CASSYSDDTYEQYF.

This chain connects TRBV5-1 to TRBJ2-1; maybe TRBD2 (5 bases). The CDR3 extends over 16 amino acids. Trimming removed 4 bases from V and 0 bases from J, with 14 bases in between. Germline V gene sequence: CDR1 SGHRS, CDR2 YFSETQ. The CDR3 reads CASSLDEGSSYNEQFF. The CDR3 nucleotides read TGCGCCAGCAGCCTTGATGAAGGGAGCTCCTACAATGAGCAGTTCTTC.

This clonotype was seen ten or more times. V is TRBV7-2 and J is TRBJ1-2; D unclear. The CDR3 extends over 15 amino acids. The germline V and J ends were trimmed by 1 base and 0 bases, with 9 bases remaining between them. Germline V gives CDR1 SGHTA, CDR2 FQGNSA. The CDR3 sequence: CASSLEAITNYGYTF. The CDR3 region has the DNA TGTGCCAGCAGCTTAGAGGCCATCACTAACTATGGCTACACCTTC.